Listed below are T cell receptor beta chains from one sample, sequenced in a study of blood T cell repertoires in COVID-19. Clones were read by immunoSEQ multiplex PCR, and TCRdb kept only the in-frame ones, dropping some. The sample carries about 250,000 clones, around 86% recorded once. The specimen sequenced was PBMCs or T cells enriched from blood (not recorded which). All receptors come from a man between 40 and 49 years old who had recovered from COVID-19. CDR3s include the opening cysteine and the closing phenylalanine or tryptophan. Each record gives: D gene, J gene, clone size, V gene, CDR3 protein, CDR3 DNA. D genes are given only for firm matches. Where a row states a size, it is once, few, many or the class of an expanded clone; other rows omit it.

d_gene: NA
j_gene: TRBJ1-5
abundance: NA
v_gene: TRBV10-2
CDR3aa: CASPTWGLEDNQPQHF
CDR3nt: TGCGCCAGCCCCACCTGGGGACTGGAGGACAATCAGCCCCAGCATTTT

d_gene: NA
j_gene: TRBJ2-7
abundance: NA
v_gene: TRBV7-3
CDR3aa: CASSPAGLEQYF
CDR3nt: TGTGCCAGCAGCCCCGCGGGGCTAGAGCAGTACTTC

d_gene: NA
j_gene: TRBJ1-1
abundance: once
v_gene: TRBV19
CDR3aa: CASSGDSSEAFF
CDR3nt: TGTGCCAGTAGTGGAGACAGCTCTGAAGCTTTCTTT

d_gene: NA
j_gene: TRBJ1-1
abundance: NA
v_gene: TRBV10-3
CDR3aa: CAISESGAWRRRTEAFF
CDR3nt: TGTGCCATCAGTGAGTCGGGGGCTTGGAGGCGCCGGACTGAAGCTTTCTTT

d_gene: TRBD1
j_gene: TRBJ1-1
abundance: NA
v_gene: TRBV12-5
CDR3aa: CASGLERGTGGRNTEAFF
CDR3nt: TGTGCTAGTGGTTTAGAGCGAGGGACAGGGGGCAGGAACACTGAAGCTTTCTTT

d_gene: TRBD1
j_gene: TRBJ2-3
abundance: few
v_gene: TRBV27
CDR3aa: CASSRRDRGLDTQYF
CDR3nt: TGTGCCAGCAGTCGACGGGACAGGGGGCTCGATACGCAGTATTTT

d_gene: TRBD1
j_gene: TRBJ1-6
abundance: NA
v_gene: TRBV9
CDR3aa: CASSAPGQGGSPLHF
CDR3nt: TGTGCCAGCAGCGCGCCGGGACAGGGAGGTTCACCCCTCCACTTT

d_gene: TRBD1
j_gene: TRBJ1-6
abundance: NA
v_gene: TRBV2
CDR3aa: CASNPTGVNSPLHF
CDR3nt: TGTGCCAGCAATCCGACAGGGGTGAATTCACCCCTCCACTTT

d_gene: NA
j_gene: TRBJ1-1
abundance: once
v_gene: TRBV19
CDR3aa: CASSGGAEAFF
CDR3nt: TGTGCCAGTAGTGGGGGGGCTGAAGCTTTCTTT

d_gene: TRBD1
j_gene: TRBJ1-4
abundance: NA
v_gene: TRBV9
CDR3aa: CASSVGITGGAKEKLFF
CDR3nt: TGTGCCAGCAGCGTAGGCATTACAGGGGGCGCAAAGGAAAAACTGTTTTTT

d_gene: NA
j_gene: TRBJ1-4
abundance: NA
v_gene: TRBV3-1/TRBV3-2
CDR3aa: CASSQTPPGVNEKLFF
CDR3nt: TGTGCCAGCAGCCAGACACCACCAGGGGTCAATGAAAAACTGTTTTTT

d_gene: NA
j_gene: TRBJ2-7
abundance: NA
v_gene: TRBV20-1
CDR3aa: CSARVQLEQYF
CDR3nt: TGCAGTGCTAGAGTTCAACTCGAGCAGTACTTC

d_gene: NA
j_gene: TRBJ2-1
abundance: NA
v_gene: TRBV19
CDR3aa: CASSLNEKVIGNEQFF
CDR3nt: TGTGCCAGTAGTCTTAACGAAAAAGTCATCGGCAATGAGCAGTTCTTC

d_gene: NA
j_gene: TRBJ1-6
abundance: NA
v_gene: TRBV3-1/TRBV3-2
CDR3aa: CASSQDWRNSYNSPLHF
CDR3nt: TGTGCCAGCAGCCAAGATTGGAGGAACTCCTATAATTCACCCCTCCACTTT

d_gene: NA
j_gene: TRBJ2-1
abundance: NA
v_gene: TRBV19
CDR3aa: CASSIRAGTGNEQFF
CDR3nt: TGTGCCAGTAGTATCAGGGCGGGGACTGGGAATGAGCAGTTCTTC

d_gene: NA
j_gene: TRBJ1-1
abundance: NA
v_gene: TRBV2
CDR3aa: CASLGGTEAFF
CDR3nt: TGTGCCAGCTTAGGGGGCACTGAAGCTTTCTTT

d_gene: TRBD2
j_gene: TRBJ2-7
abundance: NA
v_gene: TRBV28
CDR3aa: CASSLGTSGSGYEQYF
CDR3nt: TGTGCCAGCAGTCTTGGGACTAGCGGGAGTGGGTACGAGCAGTACTTC

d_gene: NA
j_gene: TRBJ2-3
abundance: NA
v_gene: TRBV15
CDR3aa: CATSPGNWADTQYF
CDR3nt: TGTGCCACCAGTCCCGGGAATTGGGCAGATACGCAGTATTTT

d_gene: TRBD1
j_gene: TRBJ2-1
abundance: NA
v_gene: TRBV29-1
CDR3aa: CSVDGGRQGNSAEQFF
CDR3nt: TGCAGCGTTGATGGTGGCAGACAGGGGAATTCTGCGGAGCAGTTCTTC

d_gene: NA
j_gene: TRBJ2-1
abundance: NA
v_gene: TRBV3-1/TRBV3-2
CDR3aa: CASSQWWELSYNEQFF
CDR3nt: TGTGCCAGCAGCCAATGGTGGGAGTTGTCCTACAATGAGCAGTTCTTC

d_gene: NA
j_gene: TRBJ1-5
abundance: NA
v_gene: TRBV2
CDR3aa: CASSRDTPPSPQHF
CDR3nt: TGTGCCAGCAGCCGGGACACTCCCCCGTCGCCCCAGCATTTT

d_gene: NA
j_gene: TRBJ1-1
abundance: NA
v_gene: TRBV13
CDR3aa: CASSQQRNTEAFF
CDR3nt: TGTGCCAGCAGCCAACAGAGGAACACTGAAGCTTTCTTT

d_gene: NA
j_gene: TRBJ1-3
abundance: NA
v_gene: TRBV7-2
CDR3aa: CASSSDTLGNTIYF
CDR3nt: TGTGCCAGCAGCTCGGACACCCTAGGAAACACCATATATTTT

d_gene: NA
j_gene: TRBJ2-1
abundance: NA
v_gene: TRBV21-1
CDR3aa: CASRRTSGSYNEQFF
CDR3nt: TGTGCCAGCAGGAGGACTAGCGGGAGCTACAATGAGCAGTTCTTC

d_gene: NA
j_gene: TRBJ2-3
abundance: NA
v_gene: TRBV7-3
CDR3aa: CASSPKAGLEGDTQYF
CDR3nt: TGTGCCAGCAGCCCCAAGGCGGGGCTGGAGGGCGATACGCAGTATTTT

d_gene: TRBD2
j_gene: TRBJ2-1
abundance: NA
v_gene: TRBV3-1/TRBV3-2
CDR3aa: CASSLGGNTYNEQFF
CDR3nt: TGTGCCAGCAGCCTGGGAGGGAACACCTACAATGAGCAGTTCTTC

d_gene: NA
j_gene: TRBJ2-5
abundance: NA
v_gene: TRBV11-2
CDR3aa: CASSLDRHQETQYF
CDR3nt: TGTGCCAGCAGCCTAGACAGGCACCAAGAGACCCAGTACTTC

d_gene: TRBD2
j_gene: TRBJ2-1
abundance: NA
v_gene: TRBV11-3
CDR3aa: CASSLGLAGELSYNEQFF
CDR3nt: TGTGCCAGCAGCCTCGGACTAGCGGGAGAGCTCTCCTACAATGAGCAGTTCTTC

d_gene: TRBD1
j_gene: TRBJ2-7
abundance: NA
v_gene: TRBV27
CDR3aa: CASSQQPGQGTYEQYF
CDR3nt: TGTGCCAGCAGTCAACAGCCGGGACAGGGTACCTACGAGCAGTACTTC